Listed below are T cell receptor beta chains from one sample, sequenced in a study of blood T cell repertoires in COVID-19. Sequencing was performed with immunoSEQ multiplex PCR; in TCRdb, only in-frame clones are kept and a portion is missing. In the table there are about 120,000 clones, approximately 80% of which are singletons. Source material: peripheral blood. These receptors were taken from a middle-aged man with acute or convalescent COVID-19. The CDR3 runs from the conserved cysteine through the conserved F or W. The D gene is left open where the match is weak. The size entry is marked missing in some rows and otherwise reads once, few, many or a size class.

>.|TRBV10-3|TRBD2|TRBJ2-1
TGTGCCATCAGTACCGGGACTAGCGGGGGGGTAACCTACAATGAGCAGTTCTTC
CAISTGTSGGVTYNEQFF
>.|TRBV5-1|TRBD2|TRBJ2-3
TGCGCCAGCAGCTTACTTTCTAGCGGGGGGTACACAGATACGCAGTATTTT
CASSLLSSGGYTDTQYF
>.|TRBV7-8|TRBD1|TRBJ1-5
TGTGCCAGCAGCTTAGTCCCAGGGGGGTACGGCAATCAGCCCCAGCATTTT
CASSLVPGGYGNQPQHF
>.|TRBV6-5|.|TRBJ2-7
TGTGCCAGCGGTAGGGGACACACTGGCTACGAGCAGTACTTC
CASGRGHTGYEQYF
>once|TRBV10-3|.|TRBJ1-5
TGTGCCATCAGCCCCGCAGGGAATAGCAATCAGCCCCAGCATTTT
CAISPAGNSNQPQHF
>.|TRBV24-1|TRBD1|TRBJ2-3
TGTGCCACCAGTGAATGGAGCAGGGGGCGGTATTTGGCAGATACGCAGTATTTT
CATSEWSRGRYLADTQYF
>.|TRBV6-5|.|TRBJ1-4
TGTGCCAGCAGAACAGGGAACGAAAAACTGTTTTTT
CASRTGNEKLFF
>.|TRBV10-3|.|TRBJ1-6
TGTGCCATCAGTGAGGACAGCTCCTATAATTCACCCCTCCACTTT
CAISEDSSYNSPLHF
>once|TRBV7-8|.|TRBJ1-4
TGTGCCAGCAGCTTAGTTATGAGACAAGGCGAAAAACTGTTTTTT
CASSLVMRQGEKLFF
>few|TRBV27|TRBD1|TRBJ2-7
TGTGCCAGCTACTCCGGGACAGGGACCTACGAGCAGTACTTC
CASYSGTGTYEQYF
>once|TRBV19|.|TRBJ1-5
TGTGCCAGTAGTGCAGGGGGCAATCAGCCCCAGCATTTT
CASSAGGNQPQHF
>.|TRBV7-9|TRBD2|TRBJ2-1
TGTGCCAGCAGTTCAACTAGCGGGGGGGCCAATAGGAATGAGCAGTTCTTC
CASSSTSGGANRNEQFF
>.|TRBV6-5|.|TRBJ2-1
TGTGCCAGCGGGGGGGCCTCCGGGTCCTACAATGAGCAGTTCTTC
CASGGASGSYNEQFF